This TCR beta chain was profiled in a study of T cell changes during pregnancy in multiple sclerosis. The repertoire was sequenced with immunoSEQ multiplex PCR; TCRdb's copy has only in-frame clones and lacks some. The repertoire includes 75,000 to 80,000 clones, 85% to 95% of them detected once, and 2.5% to 3% sits in the top ten. The V gene's germline CDR1 is MNHEY and CDR2 SVGAGI. Trimming took off 5 bases at V and 2 bases at J, with 3 bases between the two ends. The CDR3 consists of 12 residues. This TCR was recovered from a female donor in good health, enrolled as a control in a pregnancy study. The sequenced sample was peripheral blood, obtained after pregnancy. The rearrangement uses TRBV6-5 and TRBJ2-2; D gene ambiguous. The DNA of the CDR3 is TGTGCCAGCAGTACTAACACCGGGGAGCTGTTTTTT. This codes for CASSTNTGELFF.